These 31 T cell receptor beta chains were sequenced from one sample in a study of Ad26.COV2.S vaccination and SARS-CoV-2 variants. Treatment denoted: approximately 18 received Ad26.COV2.S at low or high dose, single or two shots; roughly five received placebo; per-sample allocation not given. At day 63 after the first vaccine or placebo injection, samples were drawn. Clones were read by immunoSEQ multiplex PCR, and TCRdb kept only the in-frame ones, dropping some. The sample carries some 340,000 clones, around 84% recorded once. The specimen was peripheral blood, collected in a trial of Ad26.COV2.S vaccine versus placebo. These receptors all come from a person between 18 and 59 years old who received the Ad26.COV2.S COVID-19 vaccine or a placebo.

J is TRBJ2-6 and V is TRBV7-2; D not resolved. Deletions cut 5 bases from V and 2 bases from J, with 13 bases between. CDR3 size: 16 residues. In germline, CDR1 is SGHTA, CDR2 FQGNSA. For the CDR3, the DNA is TGTGCCAGCAGCCTCTTTTTTAGGGCTGGGGCCAACGTCCTGACTTTC. Protein product: CASSLFFRAGANVLTF. Supplemented by reference TRBV7-2 and TRBJ2-6, the full variable domain reads GAGVSQSPSNKVTEKGKDVELRCDPISGHTALYWYRQSLGQGLEFLIYFQGNSAPDKSGLPSDRFSAERTGGSVSTLTIQRTQQEDSAVYLCASSLFFRAGANVLTFGAGSRLTVL.

This clone was seen a handful of times. This chain uses TRBV9 with TRBJ2-7; D remains unclear. The V end lost 3 bases, the J end lost 0 bases, and 7 bases lay between the germline ends. This CDR3 has 13 amino acids. Germline V lookup: CDR1 SGDLS, CDR2 YYNGEE. This CDR3 reads CASSGNSSYEQYF. In DNA form, the CDR3 reads TGTGCCAGCAGCGGTAACAGCTCCTACGAGCAGTACTTC.

V is TRBV6-5 and J is TRBJ1-1, with D uncertain. CDR3 length: 13 residues. Germline V gives CDR1 MNHEY, CDR2 SVGAGI. V shed 5 bases and J shed 0 bases, with 7 bases lying between them. The CDR3 spells CASSSIMNTEAFF. The CDR3 DNA reads TGTGCCAGCAGTAGTATAATGAACACTGAAGCTTTCTTT.

The chain joins TRBV9 to TRBJ2-1; D is unclear. Germline-derived CDR1 and CDR2 are SGDLS and YYNGEE. Trimming took off 1 base at V and 5 bases at J, with 16 bases between the two ends. The CDR3 extends over 16 amino acids. The CDR3 bases are TGTGCCAGCAGCGTAAGTCCCCCAGGCAGGCACAATGAGCAGTTCTTC. Translated: CASSVSPPGRHNEQFF.

V and J are TRBV4-1 and TRBJ2-7, with D possibly being TRBD2 (6 bases). The length of the CDR3 is 16 residues. The V gene lost 0 bases and the J gene lost 1 base, with 13 bases spanning the gap. The germline CDR1 and CDR2 sequences are MGHRA and YSYEKL. Here the CDR3 DNA reads TGCGCCAGCAGCCAAGAGGGGACTTCCTCTTCCTACGAGCAGTACTTC. It yields the protein CASSQEGTSSSYEQYF.

V is TRBV13 and J is TRBJ1-1; possibly TRBD1 for D (6 bases). Germline CDR1 reads PRHDT; CDR2 reads FYEKMQ (reference sequence). V gave up 6 bases and J gave up 1 base, with 12 bases separating them. This CDR3 is built from 14 residues. The CDR3 sequence: CASRRSGENTEAFF. The CDR3 DNA is TGTGCCAGCAGGAGGTCAGGGGAGAACACTGAAGCTTTCTTT.

The chain employs TRBV7-8 and TRBJ2-3, with 8 bases lining up with TRBD2. CDR1 SGHVS and CDR2 FQNEAQ come from the germline V gene. V was clipped by 2 bases and J by 2 bases; unmatched bases: 6. The CDR3 has 16 residues. CDR3: CASSLIAGGATDTQYF. The CDR3 DNA reads as TGTGCCAGCAGCTTAATCGCGGGGGGTGCCACAGATACGCAGTATTTT. The whole variable domain, remainder taken from reference TRBV7-8 and TRBJ2-3, is GAGVSQSPRYKVAKRGQDVALRCDPISGHVSLFWYQQALGQGPEFLTYFQNEAQLDKSGLPSDRFFAERPEGSVSTLKIQRTQQEDSAVYLCASSLIAGGATDTQYFGPGTRLTVL.

This chain connects TRBV11-3 to TRBJ2-5, with 8 positions matching TRBD2. In germline, CDR1 is SGHNT, CDR2 YENEEA. The CDR3 contains 16 residues. V shed 4 bases and J 0 bases; nucleotides not matched to a gene: 7. CDR3: CASSSGAGANQETQYF. CDR3 DNA sequence: TGTGCCAGCAGCTCCGGAGCGGGGGCCAACCAAGAGACCCAGTACTTC.

The rearrangement uses TRBV6-5 and TRBJ2-3, with 7 nucleotides matching TRBD2. The CDR3 covers 13 residues. Per the germline V gene, CDR1 is MNHEY and CDR2 is SVGAGI. Germline trimming cut 7 bases from V and 1 base from J; bases unmatched to any gene: 2. In DNA form, the CDR3 reads TGTGCCAGCACCCTAGCGGGCACAGATACGCAGTATTTT. Translation gives CASTLAGTDTQYF.

This clone was seen a single time. The chain is built from TRBV5-1 and TRBJ2-5; TRBD2 aligns across 7 bases. The junction had 5 bases not matched to a gene; V was cut back by 7 bases and J by 5 bases. The V gene's germline CDR1 is SGHRS and CDR2 YFSETQ. The CDR3 length is 12 residues. The CDR3: CASGLVGETQYF. CDR3 DNA sequence: TGCGCCAGCGGACTAGTCGGGGAGACCCAGTACTTC.

This chain uses TRBV5-4 with TRBJ2-1; 7 bases map to TRBD2. The V gene's germline CDR1 is SGHNT and CDR2 YYREEE (reference sequence). The CDR3 totals 16 residues. V lost 5 bases, J lost 0 bases, and 8 bases stayed unmatched. The CDR3 nucleotides are TGTGCCAGCAGGCGAGCGGGGATAGGCTCCTACAATGAGCAGTTCTTC. Amino acid sequence: CASRRAGIGSYNEQFF.

V and J are TRBV30 and TRBJ1-6; 7 bases line up with TRBD1. Germline loops: CDR1 GTSNPN, CDR2 SVGIG (reference sequence). Trimming at V came to 5 bases and at J to 10 bases, leaving 8 bases not matched to a gene. The CDR3 covers 13 residues. CDR3 coding DNA: TGTGCCTGGGTACAAGGACAGGAGTCACCCCTCCACTTT. Its protein is CAWVQGQESPLHF.

The V gene is TRBV5-4, the J gene TRBJ2-2; D may match TRBD1 or TRBD2 (5 bases each). V was clipped by 2 bases and J by 1 base, with 12 bases between them. This CDR3 contains 16 residues. Per germline, CDR1 SGHNT and CDR2 YYREEE (reference sequence). The DNA for the CDR3 is TGTGCCAGCAGCTTTTACCTTGGGGGGAACACCGGGGAGCTGTTTTTT. This encodes CASSFYLGGNTGELFF. The entire variable domain, with the rest obtained from reference TRBV5-4 and TRBJ2-2, is as follows: ETGVTQSPTHLIKTRGQQVTLRCSSQSGHNTVSWYQQALGQGPQFIFQYYREEENGRGNFPPRFSGLQFPNYSSELNVNALELDDSALYLCASSFYLGGNTGELFFGEGSRLTVL.

This sequence joins TRBV19 and TRBJ2-5, with 8 bases matching TRBD2. The CDR3 is 17 amino acids. V lost 5 bases, J lost 4 bases, and 15 bases stayed unmatched. Germline lookup yields CDR1 LNHDA and CDR2 SQIVND (reference sequence). The CDR3 here is CASSPTGGGQFRETQYF. The DNA for the CDR3 is TGTGCCAGTAGTCCTACCGGGGGGGGCCAGTTTAGAGAGACCCAGTACTTC.

CDR3: CSVGSTGAGNEKLFF. CDR3 in DNA: TGCAGCGTTGGGTCGACAGGGGCGGGTAATGAAAAACTGTTTTTT. The chain uses TRBV29-1 and TRBJ1-4, with TRBD1 matching 8 bases. The CDR3 runs to 15 residues. Unmatched junction bases numbered 8, after V lost 4 bases and J lost 4 bases. CDR1 is SQVTM, CDR2 ANQGSEA, per germline.

The table lists this clone with a count of one. The V call is TRBV18, the J call TRBJ2-5; possibly TRBD1 for D (5 bases). This CDR3 has 14 amino acids. Germline V gene sequence: CDR1 KGHSH, CDR2 LQKENI. With 3 bases removed from V and 4 bases from J, the gap between germline ends came to 12 bases. The CDR3: CASSPVPQGETQYF. CDR3 nucleotide sequence: TGTGCCAGCTCACCGGTCCCCCAGGGAGAGACCCAGTACTTC.

V gene TRBV27 combines with J gene TRBJ2-3, with TRBD2 matching over 9 bases. V lost 2 bases, J lost 7 bases, and 10 bases stayed unmatched. The CDR3 loop spans 16 amino acids. Germline V lookup: CDR1 MNHEY, CDR2 SMNVEV (reference sequence). CDR3 amino acids: CASSLGLGGGAYTQYF. The CDR3 DNA reads TGTGCCAGCAGTTTAGGATTGGGCGGGGGGGCCTATACGCAGTATTTT.

This clone was recorded at least ten times. The rearrangement uses TRBV29-1 and TRBJ1-2, with TRBD1 as a possible D gene (5 bases). The V end was cut by 4 bases, the J end by 0 bases, with 12 bases between. From germline, CDR1 is SQVTM and CDR2 ANQGSEA. The CDR3 extends over 14 amino acids. The DNA of the CDR3 is TGCAGCGTTGTTAAAGGGGCCGCTAACTATGGCTACACCTTC. Its translation is CSVVKGAANYGYTF.

The gene calls are TRBV7-8 and TRBJ1-5; TRBD1 aligns across 8 bases. Losses at the gene ends were 2 bases for V and 4 bases for J; bases not matched to a gene: 13. The CDR3 sequence is 18 residues long. CDR1 and CDR2 from the germline V gene are SGHVS and FQNEAQ. The CDR3 loop reads CASSLLSRGTGGNQPQHF. The CDR3 DNA follows: TGTGCCAGCAGCTTATTATCTAGGGGAACAGGGGGTAATCAGCCCCAGCATTTT.

The chain is built from TRBV5-1 and TRBJ2-2; weak D call: TRBD1 (6 bases). Trimming stripped 4 bases from V and 2 bases from J, with 12 bases between. From germline, CDR1 is SGHRS and CDR2 YFSETQ. The length of the CDR3 is 15 residues. The CDR3 is CASSIRTDNTGELFF. CDR3 coding DNA: TGCGCCAGCAGCATACGGACAGACAACACCGGGGAGCTGTTTTTT.

The chain is built from TRBV11-2 and TRBJ2-1, with D perhaps matching TRBD1 (5 bases). The V and J ends lost 1 base and 0 bases respectively, with 10 bases between them. Germline CDR1 reads SGHAT; CDR2 reads FQNNGV. The CDR3 totals 16 residues. CDR3 loop: CASSLVRGRSYNEQFF. The CDR3 region has the DNA TGTGCCAGCAGCTTAGTAAGGGGCCGCTCCTACAATGAGCAGTTCTTC.

CDR3 loop: CASSADPASGNEQFF. The CDR3 nucleotides read TGTGCCAGCAGCGCCGACCCGGCTAGCGGCAATGAGCAGTTCTTC. This chain links TRBV9 with TRBJ2-1; 7 bases align to TRBD2. V lost 3 bases and J lost 6; bases outside the gene matches: 9. CDR3 length: 15 amino acids. Per the germline V gene, CDR1 is SGDLS and CDR2 is YYNGEE. The variable domain in full, completed from reference TRBV9 and TRBJ2-1, reads DSGVTQTPKHLITATGQRVTLRCSPRSGDLSVYWYQQSLDQGLQFLIQYYNGEERAKGNILERFSAQQFPDLHSELNLSSLELGDSALYFCASSADPASGNEQFFGPGTRLTVL.

The J gene is TRBJ1-1, the V gene TRBV28; maybe TRBD1 (6 bases). V was cut by 10 bases and J by 0 bases, with 27 bases left in between. The CDR3 consists of 18 residues. Per the germline V gene, CDR1 is MDHEN and CDR2 is SYDVKM. The CDR3, as DNA: TGTGCCACCCCGTTCCTGAGACGGGACACAAGGATGAACACTGAAGCTTTCTTT. This gives the protein CATPFLRRDTRMNTEAFF.

This chain uses TRBV20-1 with TRBJ2-3, with D perhaps matching TRBD1 or TRBD2 (5 bases each). Germline V gene data show CDR1 as DFQATT and CDR2 as SNEGSKA (reference sequence). V was pared by 3 bases and J by 0 bases, with 10 bases between. This CDR3 is 14 amino acids long. CDR3 residues: CSASRGPSTDTQYF. The CDR3 DNA is TGCAGTGCTAGTCGGGGACCTAGCACAGATACGCAGTATTTT.

The chain is built from TRBV7-2 and TRBJ1-2; D remains unclear. The CDR3 has 15 amino acids. Germline CDR1 and CDR2: SGHTA and FQGNSA. V lost 5 bases and J 4 bases, leaving 17 bases between the germline ends. The CDR3 sequence is CASSRARLGVYGYTF. The CDR3 DNA reads as TGTGCCAGCAGCCGGGCAAGGCTCGGGGTCTATGGCTACACCTTC.

The chain recombines TRBV3-1 (or the pseudogene TRBV3-2) with TRBJ1-6; no clear D gene. The CDR3 loop spans 17 amino acids. Germline lookup yields CDR1 LGHDT and CDR2 YNNKEL (reference sequence). Trimming shortened V by 1 base and J by 0 bases, and 10 bases separated the two germline ends. CDR3 amino acids: CASSQVASVSYNSPLHF. CDR3 DNA: TGTGCCAGCAGCCAAGTGGCCAGTGTCTCCTATAATTCACCCCTCCACTTT.

The chain is built from TRBV7-2 and TRBJ1-2; weak D call: TRBD1 (6 bases). The germline V and J ends were trimmed by 5 bases and 4 bases, with 17 bases remaining between them. Germline V CDR1 and CDR2: SGHTA, FQGNSA. CDR3 length: 15 residues. The CDR3 loop reads CASSRMGGAAYGYTF. CDR3 in DNA: TGTGCCAGCAGCCGGATGGGGGGGGCCGCCTATGGCTACACCTTC.

The chain joins TRBV19 to TRBJ1-4; a weak D match, TRBD1 (5 bases). Germline CDR1 is LNHDA and CDR2 is SQIVND (reference sequence). The V and J ends lost 6 bases and 12 bases respectively, with 20 bases between them. The CDR3 runs to 14 residues. In nucleotides, the CDR3 is TGTGCCAGTAGACGGGGAGGGGCCAATTTAGAACTGTTTTTT. As protein: CASRRGGANLELFF. The variable domain in full, completed from reference TRBV19 and TRBJ1-4, reads DGGITQSPKYLFRKEGQNVTLSCEQNLNHDAMYWYRQDPGQGLRLIYYSQIVNDFQKGDIAEGYSVSREKKESFPLTVTSAQKNPTAFYLCASRRGGANLELFFGSGTQLSVL.

The V gene is TRBV7-9, the J gene TRBJ1-3; D ambiguous. This CDR3 region has 16 residues. Trimming pared 5 bases from V and 1 base from J, leaving 15 bases between. Germline V gene lookup returns CDR1 SEHNR and CDR2 FQNEAQ (reference sequence). The DNA of the CDR3 is TGTGCCAGCAGCAACTACCTAGGACGGTCTGGAAACACCATATATTTT. Protein sequence: CASSNYLGRSGNTIYF. The whole variable domain, filled in from reference TRBV7-9 and TRBJ1-3, reads DTGVSQNPRHKITKRGQNVTFRCDPISEHNRLYWYRQTLGQGPEFLTYFQNEAQLEKSRLLSDRFSAERPKGSFSTLEIQRTEQGDSAMYLCASSNYLGRSGNTIYFGEGSWLTVV.

This clone was observed a handful of times. The chain couples TRBV7-9 to TRBJ2-6; possibly TRBD1 for D (5 bases). CDR3 length equals 19 residues. The V gene's germline CDR1 is SEHNR and CDR2 FQNEAQ (reference sequence). The V and J ends lost 2 bases and 2 bases respectively, with 19 bases between them. The CDR3 spells CASSLRSRAGTTGANVLTF. CDR3 in DNA: TGTGCCAGCAGCTTACGTTCCAGGGCTGGAACAACTGGGGCCAACGTCCTGACTTTC.

The rearrangement links TRBV5-1 to TRBJ2-2; TRBD2 matches 7 bases. The CDR3 is made up of 16 amino acids. Trimming cost V 0 bases and J 1 base; bases outside gene matches: 3. Germline CDR1 is SGHRS and CDR2 is YFSETQ. The DNA of the CDR3 is TGCGCCAGCAGCTTGGCCGGCGGGGGGAACACCGGGGAGCTGTTTTTT. As protein: CASSLAGGGNTGELFF.